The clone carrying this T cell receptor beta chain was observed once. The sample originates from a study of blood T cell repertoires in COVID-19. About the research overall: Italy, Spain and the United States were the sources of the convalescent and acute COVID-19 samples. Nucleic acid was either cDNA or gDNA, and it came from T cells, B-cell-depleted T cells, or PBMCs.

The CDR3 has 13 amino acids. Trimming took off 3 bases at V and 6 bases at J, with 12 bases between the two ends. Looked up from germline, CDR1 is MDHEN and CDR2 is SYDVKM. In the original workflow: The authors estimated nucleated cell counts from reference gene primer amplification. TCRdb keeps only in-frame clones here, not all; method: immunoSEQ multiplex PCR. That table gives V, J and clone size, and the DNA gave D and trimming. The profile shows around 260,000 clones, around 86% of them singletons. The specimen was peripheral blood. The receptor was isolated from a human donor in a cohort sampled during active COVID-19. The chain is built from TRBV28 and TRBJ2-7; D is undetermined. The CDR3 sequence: CASSLGHVGEQYF. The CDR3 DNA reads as TGTGCCAGCAGTTTGGGCCACGTAGGCGAGCAGTACTTC.